The T cell receptor (beta chain) described here comes from a study of Graves' ophthalmopathy and Graves' hyperthyroidism. Background on the study: Before any treatment was given, at initial diagnosis, peripheral blood was collected. Points from the study as a whole: Classification of ophthalmopathy versus stable hyperthyroidism by a 13-signature model yielded approximately 90% sensitivity and just under 84% specificity.

This clonotype has a handful of counts. The antigen remains undetermined. Since a much larger clone is just one base distant, this may be a read error. CDR3 length: 14 residues. Germline CDR1 SGHKS, CDR2 YYEKEE (reference sequence). Trimming removed 4 bases at V and 1 base at J, with 11 bases between. Amplification of the TCR beta CDR3 regions used RNA transcripts (as template). Amplification began with first-round RT-PCR using HTBI primers, then second-round multiplex PCR was performed. TCRdb called the multiplex PCR reads again in MiXCR, with one record for every CDR3 protein. The sample has 300,000 to 450,000 distinct CDR3 sequences, about 18% seen once. Pregnant or lactating patients and those with other autoimmune diseases or uncontrolled infections were excluded. Clinical symptoms, serum thyroxine, TRAb, thyroid ultrasound and orbital computed tomography formed the basis of diagnosis.

V and J are TRBV5-5 and TRBJ1-1; D remains ambiguous. The sequence came from an adult woman with stable Graves' hyperthyroidism. Sequencing was carried out using peripheral blood. This CDR3 reads CASSQAAKNTEAFF. Here the CDR3 DNA reads TGTGCCAGCAGCCAGGCGGCGAAGAACACTGAAGCTTTCTTT. The variable domain in full, completed from reference TRBV5-5 and TRBJ1-1, reads DAGVTQSPTHLIKTRGQQVTLRCSPISGHKSVSWYQQVLGQGPQFIFQYYEKEERGRGNFPDRFSARQFPNYSSELNVNALLLGDSALYLCASSQAAKNTEAFFGQGTRLTVV.